The sequence of this T cell receptor beta chain was determined in a study of post-analysis software for immune sequencing data (dated by TCRdb to 2015 to 2017). The study in broad terms: Relapsing-remitting, secondary progressive and progressive-relapsing multiple sclerosis were recorded as disease courses, and subtype annotation was lacking for some patients. The patient repertoires were set against about 12 previously published healthy control repertoires from donors whose ages ranged from roughly 6 to 27 years. A subset of samples was prepared in parallel using single-end sample barcoding, then pooled and co-amplified after Illumina adapter ligation. On the study overall, not on this receptor specifically: Normalized Chao1 diversity was significantly lower in multiple sclerosis patients than controls, suggesting substantial peripheral T-cell clonal expansion. The control group was slightly older than the multiple sclerosis patient group. Strong co-clustering of samples prepared in the same batch was shown by direct clustering with F measure, prompting a batch-effect correction.

The receptor library was made with PCR. TCRdb lists the instrument as Illumina HiSeq 2500. Unique molecular identifiers were incorporated into TCR beta cDNA libraries to reduce PCR and sequencing biases. Every 1 to 10 million input T cells yielded roughly 0.5 million cDNA molecules, meaning each molecule approximated one T cell. The patient libraries were prepared and sequenced using the same protocol as the earlier healthy control dataset. Within a given batch, samples were prepared together, multiplexed and sequenced on the same HiSeq lane. The paper's data handling went like this. Raw barcoded reads were processed with MIGEC, and single-read molecular identifier groups were discarded before consensus assembly and CDR3 extraction. VDJtools was used for post-analysis of the clonotype tables, with diversity normalized by down-sampling every dataset to the smallest sample size. In repertoire overlap clustering, CDR3 amino acid sequences, but not nucleotide sequences, were matched to correct batch-related cross-sample contamination. TCRdb trimmed the raw reads at Q25, called clones with MiXCR and kept productive beta chains. For every CDR3 protein sequence, its rows merge into one entry that carries the most common genes and DNA. The V and J calls were determined by TCRdb, not by the authors. This sample holds hundreds of thousands of distinct CDR3 sequences; 35% to 45% were observed only once. Of the sample, under 9% is held by the ten largest clones.

As regards this clonotype: No antigen is known for it. Base qualities are not provided; no much larger clone lies one nucleotide away.

TCR beta repertoires were profiled from peripheral blood of about a dozen young patients with multiple sclerosis to demonstrate the VDJtools post-analysis software. The multiple sclerosis patients were children and adolescents ranging in age from 6 to 15 years. This sequence was found in a girl aged 2 to 9 with multiple sclerosis. The sample was blood.

The DNA sequence reads TGCGCCAGCAGCTTGGCAGCGAGAATAAATGGCTACACCTTC. Translation gives CASSLAARINGYTF. The rearrangement joined TRBV5-1 to TRBJ1-2, with no confident D gene call. Deletion took 0 bases off V and 6 bases off J, with a span of 12 bases between the germline ends. The germline V gene provides CDR1 SGHRS and CDR2 YFSETQ. From the cysteine through the phenylalanine, the CDR3 covers 14 amino acids. Only the CDR3 region is kept as DNA, spanning 42 bases read in frame from base 1. Here the CDR3 is joined to the reference TRBV5-1 and TRBJ1-2 genes, and the full variable domain is: KAGVTQTPRYLIKTRGQQVTLSCSPISGHRSVSWYQQTPGQGLQFLFEYFSETQRNKGNFPGRFSGRQFSNSRSEMNVSTLELGDSALYLCASSLAARINGYTFGSGTRLTVV.